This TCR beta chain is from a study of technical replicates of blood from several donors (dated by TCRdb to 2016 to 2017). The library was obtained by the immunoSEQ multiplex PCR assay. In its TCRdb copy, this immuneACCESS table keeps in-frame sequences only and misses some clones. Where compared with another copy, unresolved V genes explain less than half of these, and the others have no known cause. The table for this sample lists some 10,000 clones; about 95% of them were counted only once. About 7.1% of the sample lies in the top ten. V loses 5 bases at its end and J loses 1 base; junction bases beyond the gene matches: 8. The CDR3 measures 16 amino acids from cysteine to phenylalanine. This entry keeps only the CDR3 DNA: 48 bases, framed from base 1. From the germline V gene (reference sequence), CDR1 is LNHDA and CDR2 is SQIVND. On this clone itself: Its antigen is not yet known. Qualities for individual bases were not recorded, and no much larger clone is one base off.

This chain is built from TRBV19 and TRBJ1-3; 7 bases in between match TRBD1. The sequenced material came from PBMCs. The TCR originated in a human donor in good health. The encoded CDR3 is CASSLRDSLSGNTIYF. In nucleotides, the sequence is TGTGCCAGTAGTCTCCGGGACAGCTTATCTGGAAACACCATATATTTT.